The sequence of this T cell receptor (beta chain) was determined in a study of CD4 and CD8 cells across lung adenocarcinoma regions. Concerning this clonotype itself: One end of the junction does not line up with germline, which may come from a read error.

This CDR3 contains 16 residues. Germline values: CDR1 MNHEY, CDR2 SMNVEV (reference sequence). The patients had localized lung adenocarcinoma, a non-small cell subtype. TCRdb analysed the PCR reads with MiXCR anew, one entry per CDR3 protein. The table has about 12,000 distinct CDR3 sequences, less than 55% seen once; the top ten hold less than 30%. This receptor was obtained from a male donor with lung adenocarcinoma. The CD4 and CD8 labels of this study may be unreliable. V and J are TRBV27 and TRBJ2-5; TRBD2 aligns across 7 bases. Sequencing was carried out using CD8+ T cells from the margin of a lung tumor. The CDR3 spells CASGGRGAGDQETQYF. The CDR3 nucleotides read TGTGCCAGCGGGGGACGAGGGGCGGGAGACCAAGAGACGCAGTACTTC.